This T cell receptor beta chain stems from a study of beta chain features in type 1 diabetes. General study results and limits: Type 1 diabetes patients had fewer VDJ junction insertions and more deletions. TCRB CDR3 length was moderately but significantly reduced in all four CD4+ subsets of Type 1 diabetes patients. A cDNA-based sequencing approach could over-represent cells with high TCR expression.

In its sample, this clone was seen a few times. What it binds is unknown. V gave up 3 bases and J gave up 4 bases, with 11 bases separating them. Germline values: CDR1 SNHLY, CDR2 FYNNEI. The CDR3 runs 14 residues. Since all of the isolated RNA was reverse transcribed, expressed TCRB transcripts were what got sequenced. Profiling relied on immunoSEQ multiplex PCR, and the TCRdb table lists in-frame clones only, not all of them. The sample records 630,000 or so clones, around 15% being singletons. Each of the sorted populations had a purity greater than 98%. The clonotype originates from a man aged 18 to 29 with type 1 diabetes. The chain combines TRBV2 with TRBJ2-3; TRBD2 is a possible D gene (5 bases). The sequencing input was naive CD4+ T cells from blood. CDR3 loop: CASSDSRGSDTQYF. CDR3 nucleotides: TGTGCCAGCAGTGATTCTCGGGGATCAGATACGCAGTATTTT.